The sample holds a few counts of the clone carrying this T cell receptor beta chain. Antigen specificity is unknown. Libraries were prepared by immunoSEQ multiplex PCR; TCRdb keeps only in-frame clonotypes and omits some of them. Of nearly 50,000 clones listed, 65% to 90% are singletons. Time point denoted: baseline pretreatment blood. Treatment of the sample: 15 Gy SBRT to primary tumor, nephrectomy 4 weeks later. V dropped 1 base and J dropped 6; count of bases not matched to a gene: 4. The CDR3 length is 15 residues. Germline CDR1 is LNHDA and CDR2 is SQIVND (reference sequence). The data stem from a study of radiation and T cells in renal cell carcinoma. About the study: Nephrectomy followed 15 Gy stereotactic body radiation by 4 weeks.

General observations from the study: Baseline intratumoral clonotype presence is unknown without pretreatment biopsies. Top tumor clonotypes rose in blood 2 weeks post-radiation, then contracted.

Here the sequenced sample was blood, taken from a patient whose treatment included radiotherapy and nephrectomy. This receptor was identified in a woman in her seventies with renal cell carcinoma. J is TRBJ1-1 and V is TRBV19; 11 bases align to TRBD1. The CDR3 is CASSIGTGGVAEAFF. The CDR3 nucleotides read TGTGCCAGTAGTATAGGGACAGGGGGCGTGGCTGAAGCTTTCTTT. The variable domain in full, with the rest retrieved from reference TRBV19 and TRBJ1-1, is DGGITQSPKYLFRKEGQNVTLSCEQNLNHDAMYWYRQDPGQGLRLIYYSQIVNDFQKGDIAEGYSVSREKKESFPLTVTSAQKNPTAFYLCASSIGTGGVAEAFFGQGTRLTVV.